This TCR beta chain was retrieved from a study of T cell repertoires in aging, cancer and after chemotherapy. Study-level background: Healthy donor repertoires were recorded over several months to years and showed clear clonal overlap.

Study outcomes and limitations: In each cancer cohort, median generation probability increased across chemotherapy, suggesting thymic output rebounded. The repertoire data cannot show anything about immunological memory following chemotherapy. Healthy donors lost TCR diversity with age mainly through richness, cancer patients through richness and evenness.

This clonotype is classed as medium-sized. Antigen specificity is unknown. This CDR3 has 16 residues. Germline CDR1 and CDR2: SGHRS and YFSETQ. Trimming took 7 bases from V and 5 from J; bases not matched to a gene: 14. Multiplex touch-down PCR with TRB-A/B primers amplified rearranged V-D-J TRB sequences. TCRdb analysed the multiplex PCR reads with MiXCR anew, one entry per CDR3 protein. The sample includes a few thousand distinct CDR3 sequences, 25% to 30% of them seen just once. Peripheral blood genomic DNA, not sorted cells or RNA, was the template. The sequence was obtained from a human donor in good health. The sample comprised blood. The chain carries TRBV5-1 and TRBJ2-7; 11 bases are a match to TRBD1. The CDR3 loop is CASSHAAGQGDNEQYF. The CDR3, as DNA: TGCGCCAGCTCACACGCGGCGGGACAGGGGGACAACGAGCAGTACTTC.